The next 25 T cell receptor delta chains were all read from a single sample in a study of Vδ1+ human thymocytes. These receptors are not linked to any known antigen. The template was reverse-transcribed extracted RNA. Multiplex PCR used pooled V-gene forward primers and a constant-region reverse primer to amplify CDR3s. TCRdb re-processed the multiplex PCR reads via CATT. There are more than 25,000 delta-chain clones in the sample; about 7% occur only once, and around 1% lies in the top ten. Study outcomes and limitations: Highly polyclonal TRG and TRD repertoires with Gaussian CDR3 length distributions appeared in thymus.

Sequencing was performed on Vdelta1+ gamma-delta thymocytes from the thymus. As to subset: FACS-sorted CD3+ TCRalphabeta- TCRVdelta1+ TCRVdelta2- thymocytes. These receptors came from a girl under three years old who had congenital heart surgery.

The chain has TRDV1 and TRDJ1; 10 nucleotides match TRDD3. J was trimmed by 11 bases and V by 2 bases; bases with no gene match: 14. Germline values: CDR1 TSWWSYY, CDR2 QGS. CDR3 size: 16 residues. The CDR3: CALGEGDKRWGIELIF. In DNA, the CDR3 is TGTGCTCTTGGGGAAGGCGACAAACGCTGGGGGATAGAGCTCATCTTT.

The V and J genes are TRDV1 and TRDJ1; 9 bases map to TRDD3. TCRdb offers no J gene call, so here the DNA was matched to germline to obtain one. V lost 1 base to trimming and J lost 4 bases; unmatched junction nucleotides: 16. This CDR3 region has 19 residues. From germline, CDR1 is TSWWSYY and CDR2 QGS. The CDR3 loop is CALGERPECTGGQGDKLIF. CDR3 DNA sequence: TGTGCTCTTGGGGAACGTCCCGAATGTACTGGGGGACAGGGCGATAAACTCATCTTT.

This clone appeared a few times. The genes are TRDV1 and TRDJ1; TRDD3 agrees at 13 bases. The CDR3 has 19 amino acids. V was clipped by 3 bases and J by 3 bases; unmatched bases: 13. Per germline, CDR1 TSWWSYY and CDR2 QGS. This CDR3 is CALGDTSLLTGGYADKLIF. Here the CDR3 DNA reads TGTGCTCTTGGGGATACTTCACTACTGACTGGGGGATACGCCGATAAACTCATCTTT.

The sample holds a few counts of this clone. The chain links TRDV1 to TRDJ2; D is uncertain. The ends were cut back, 5 bases at V and 3 bases at J, with 16 bases in the middle. There are 16 residues in the CDR3. CDR1 is TSWWSYY, CDR2 QGS, per germline. For the CDR3, the DNA is TGTGCTCTTGGGCGTATGTTTGGACTCATGACAGCACAACTCTTCTTT. Amino acid sequence: CALGRMFGLMTAQLFF.

The V gene is TRDV1, the J gene TRDJ1; D unclear. Between the trimmed V and J ends, which lost 5 bases and 0 bases, there was a span of 22 bases. This CDR3 spans 18 amino acids. The germline V gene has CDR1 TSWWSYY and CDR2 QGS. CDR3 nucleotide sequence: TGTGCTCTTGGGACGGCAGCTCCCCTTACGAGGTACACCGATAAACTCATCTTT. It translates to CALGTAAPLTRYTDKLIF.

The V gene is TRDV1, the J gene TRDJ1; TRDD2 might be the D (6 bases). TCRdb does not report a J gene; here it was assigned by matching the DNA to germline references. With 5 bases removed from V and 0 bases from J, the gap between germline ends came to 31 bases. The CDR3 contains 21 residues. Germline CDR1 and CDR2: TSWWSYY and QGS. This chain's CDR3 is CALGSPPAFPDSSFYTDKLIF. For the CDR3, the DNA is TGTGCTCTTGGGTCACCTCCGGCCTTCCCGGATAGCTCCTTTTACACCGATAAACTCATCTTT.

This clone has just a few counts. This rearrangement joins TRDV1 to TRDJ1, with D possibly matching TRDD3 (6 bases). Germline CDR1 reads TSWWSYY; CDR2 reads QGS. V was pared by 0 bases and J by 0 bases, with 20 bases between. The length of the CDR3 is 19 residues. CDR3 amino acids: CALGELAYLGTQYTDKLIF. As DNA, the CDR3 is TGTGCTCTTGGGGAACTGGCCTACCTGGGGACCCAGTACACCGATAAACTCATCTTT.

For this clone: Germline and junction disagree at one end, which may indicate a read error. This chain uses TRDV1 with TRDJ2; tentatively, D is TRDD2 (6 bases). The CDR3 length is 18 residues. The germline CDR1 and CDR2 sequences are TSWWSYY and QGS. The DNA of the CDR3 is TGTGCTCTTGGGGACCTTCCGGGGGCCGCGGCTTTGACAGCACAACCCTTCTTT. Translated: CALGDLPGAAALTAQPFF.

V gene TRDV1 combines with J gene TRDJ1; D could derive from TRDD2 or TRDD3 (7 bases each). Trimming stripped 3 bases from V and 0 bases from J, with 26 bases between. The CDR3 covers 20 residues. The germline V gene encodes CDR1 TSWWSYY and CDR2 QGS. CDR3 sequence (DNA): TGTGCTCTTGGGGACCTACTATTCCTACGCGGGATACCGTACACCGATAAACTCATCTTT. Its translation: CALGDLLFLRGIPYTDKLIF.

The chain carries TRDV1 and TRDJ1; 8 nucleotides align to TRDD3. The germline CDR1 and CDR2 sequences are TSWWSYY and QGS. Trimming removed 4 bases from V and 0 bases from J; junction bases left unmatched: 34. The CDR3 is 25 amino acids. The CDR3, as DNA: TGTGCTCTTGGGGTTACGAGTCCCCTATTCGGGACTGGGGGCCGACGACCGGATTACACCGATAAACTCATCTTT. It translates to CALGVTSPLFGTGGRRPDYTDKLIF.

The chain employs TRDV1 and TRDJ1; 10 nucleotides match TRDD3. Germline CDR1 is TSWWSYY and CDR2 is QGS. This CDR3 spans 18 amino acids. Trimming removed 0 bases from V and 2 bases from J; junction bases left unmatched: 9. CDR3 nucleotides: TGTGCTCTTGGGGAACTTTGGGTACTGGGGGATCGGACCGATAAACTCATCTTT. Amino acid sequence: CALGELWVLGDRTDKLIF.

V gene TRDV1 combines with J gene TRDJ1; D is possibly TRDD2 (5 bases). V was shortened by 4 bases and J by 2 bases, with 20 bases between the two germline ends. The V gene's germline CDR1 is TSWWSYY and CDR2 QGS. This CDR3 region has 17 residues. CDR3 loop: CALGGASSVGKTDKLIF. CDR3 in DNA: TGTGCTCTTGGGGGGGCCTCTTCCGTTGGGAAAACCGATAAACTCATCTTT.

The rearrangement uses TRDV1 and TRDJ1; D perhaps matches TRDD2 (6 bases). Germline lookup yields CDR1 TSWWSYY and CDR2 QGS. Trimming shortened V by 5 bases and J by 0 bases, and 25 bases separated the two germline ends. The CDR3 has 19 residues. The CDR3 protein is CALGPPSFPRERYTDKLIF. For the CDR3, the DNA is TGTGCTCTTGGGCCGCCCTCATTTCCTAGAGAACGGTACACCGATAAACTCATCTTT.

This clone was counted between two and nine times. V is TRDV1 and J is TRDJ1, with D possibly being TRDD3 (8 bases). This CDR3 contains 20 residues. CDR1 and CDR2 (germline): TSWWSYY, QGS. Between the trimmed V and J ends, which lost 9 bases and 11 bases, there was a span of 43 bases. CDR3 DNA sequence: TGTGCTCTCGCCGTTATTCCTACTGGGGTTTTTGAGGGATACGCCCGCCCTCTCATCTTT. Protein product: CALAVIPTGVFEGYARPLIF.

V and J are TRDV1 and TRDJ1, with 10 nucleotides matching TRDD3. The CDR3 length is 18 residues. With V trimmed by 0 bases and J by 2 bases, 9 bases remained unmatched. Germline V gene data show CDR1 as TSWWSYY and CDR2 as QGS. For the CDR3, the DNA is TGTGCTCTTGGGGAACTAACACCGGTACTGGGGGATACCGATAAACTCATCTTT. Its translation: CALGELTPVLGDTDKLIF.

The rearrangement joins TRDV1 to TRDJ1; D may be TRDD2 or TRDD3 (7 bases each). The germline V gene has CDR1 TSWWSYY and CDR2 QGS. V was cut by 4 bases and J by 0 bases, with 45 bases left in between. CDR3 length: 26 amino acids. The CDR3 DNA reads TGTGCTCTTGGGGGAAATCCACAAAACCACTTCATTCCTACCCGGGATACCCCAACGTACACCGATAAACTCATCTTT. It codes for CALGGNPQNHFIPTRDTPTYTDKLIF.

The V call is TRDV1, the J call TRDJ1, with 7 positions matching TRDD3. V shed 2 bases, J shed 1 base, and the junction held 19 bases outside the gene matches. The CDR3 is 20 amino acids. Germline CDR1 and CDR2: TSWWSYY and QGS. The CDR3 sequence is CALGESQLLGVTLGTDKLIF. The CDR3 nucleotides are TGTGCTCTTGGGGAATCCCAACTCCTGGGGGTCACCTTGGGCACCGATAAACTCATCTTT.

This clone came up a few times. The chain carries TRDV1 and TRDJ1, with D possibly TRDD2 on 5 matching bases. Trimming cost V 3 bases and J 4 bases, with 21 bases left between them. Germline loops: CDR1 TSWWSYY, CDR2 QGS. The CDR3 covers 17 residues. The CDR3 sequence: CALGDFPMPPNLDKLIF. Written as DNA, the CDR3 is TGTGCTCTTGGGGACTTCCCGATGCCCCCGAACCTCGATAAACTCATCTTT.

This clone has a handful of counts. A much larger clonotype is one base distant, so this may be a read error. The chain combines TRAV29/DV5 with TRDJ3; 9 positions match TRDD3. CDR3 size: 19 residues. Per the germline V gene, CDR1 is NSMFDY and CDR2 is ISSIKDK. CDR3 sequence: CAAGDTQFPMTWDTRQMFF. Here the CDR3 DNA reads TGTGCGGCCGGGGATACGCAATTTCCTATGACCTGGGACACCCGACAGATGTTTTTC.

This clone turned up a few times. The chain employs TRDV1 and TRDJ1; 10 bases are a match to TRDD3. Germline loops: CDR1 TSWWSYY, CDR2 QGS. The CDR3 consists of 20 residues. Trimming at V came to 4 bases and at J to 1 base, leaving 18 bases not matched to a gene. The CDR3 here is CALGAGSFPYWGIPTDKLIF. CDR3 DNA: TGTGCTCTTGGGGCCGGATCGTTCCCCTACTGGGGGATCCCCACCGATAAACTCATCTTT.

The gene calls are TRDV1 and TRDJ1; TRDD3 agrees at 7 bases. Germline assignment: CDR1 TSWWSYY and CDR2 QGS. J gave up 6 bases and V 0 bases, and 7 bases lay outside the gene matches. The CDR3 has 15 amino acids. For the CDR3, the DNA is TGTGCTCTTGGGGAACTCGGCTGGGGGTTAAATAAACTCATCTTT. Its translation is CALGELGWGLNKLIF.

The chain is built from TRDV1 and TRDJ1; TRDD3 matches 11 bases. CDR1 TSWWSYY and CDR2 QGS come from the germline V gene. Trimming removed 1 base from V and 0 bases from J; junction bases left unmatched: 22. The CDR3 consists of 23 residues. In DNA, the CDR3 is TGTGCTCTTGGGGAACCAACCCCTCTTCCTGGTTGGGGGATACGGGAGTACACCGATAAACTCATCTTT. Protein sequence: CALGEPTPLPGWGIREYTDKLIF.

This clone was seen a few times. V and J are TRDV2 and TRDJ1; 11 bases agree with TRDD3. The CDR3 consists of 19 residues. V shed 3 bases and J 0 bases; nucleotides not matched to a gene: 14. Germline V lookup: CDR1 GEAIGNYY, CDR2 EKD. The CDR3 reads CACDSNYWGIGGYTDKLIF. The CDR3 DNA follows: TGTGCCTGTGACTCAAACTACTGGGGGATAGGTGGGTACACCGATAAACTCATCTTT.

This clone was picked up a small number of times. The rearrangement joins TRDV1 to TRDJ1; 11 bases fit TRDD3. V gave up 5 bases and J gave up 7 bases; unmatched junction bases: 27. This CDR3 contains 21 residues. Per the germline V gene, CDR1 is TSWWSYY and CDR2 is QGS. This chain's CDR3 is CALGKAETRQGVLGDRSKLIF. The CDR3 coding sequence is TGTGCTCTTGGGAAAGCTGAAACCCGCCAAGGCGTACTGGGGGATAGAAGTAAACTCATCTTT.

No V gene was called, though TRDJ1 was called as the J gene; whether TRDD3, the table's D call, matches the DNA was not checked. This CDR3 comprises 19 residues. CDR3 bases: TGTGCTCTTGGGGACCCGCCCGACTTCTCGACCCATACCGCCGATAAACTCATCTTT. The encoded protein is CALGDPPDFSTHTADKLIF.